The 7 T cell receptor beta chains below all came from one sample that was sequenced in a study of human T cells and chemical hapten exposure. In TCRdb, the RACE reads were re-called with MiXCR into one record per CDR3 protein. The sample lists under 45,000 distinct CDR3 sequences, under 13% occurring once. Time point: pre-sensitization, week 0. Treatment meaning: therapeutic diphenylcyclopropenone sensitization with weekly scalp DPC. From whole blood left unfractionated, total RNA was extracted. The starting material was whole blood, obtained in connection with sensitization to the hapten diphenylcyclopropenone (DPC). These receptors were collected from a man aged 50-59 years with alopecia areata. Some clones in this sample may be carry-over from other donors' samples.

This clonotype came up a few times. The chain joins TRBV7-9 to TRBJ2-7, with no clear D. Germline CDR1 and CDR2: SEHNR and FQNEAQ (reference sequence). V was trimmed by 1 base and J by 7 bases, leaving 14 bases between them. The CDR3 is made up of 14 amino acids. The CDR3 spells CASSLDARSREQYF. CDR3 bases: TGTGCCAGCAGCTTAGATGCTCGGTCGCGAGAGCAGTACTTC.

The chain links TRBV7-2 to TRBJ2-3; TRBD2 agrees at 10 bases. The germline gives CDR1 SGHTA, CDR2 FQGNSA. CDR3 size: 16 residues. V gave up 1 base and J gave up 3 bases; unmatched junction bases: 4. CDR3 DNA sequence: TGTGCCAGCAGCTTAGGCCTAGCGGGAGTTACAGATACGCAGTATTTT. Amino acid sequence: CASSLGLAGVTDTQYF.

This clonotype occurred many times. This rearrangement joins TRBV29-1 to TRBJ1-1; D is unclear. Germline CDR1 SQVTM, CDR2 ANQGSEA. This CDR3 spans 12 amino acids. Trimming removed 7 bases from V and 1 base from J, with 10 bases in between. The CDR3 reads CSGQLQNTEAFF. In DNA, the CDR3 is TGCAGCGGTCAGTTACAGAACACTGAAGCTTTCTTT.

This clonotype came up a few times. CDR3 loop: CSVGREAAEQYF. Here the CDR3 DNA reads TGCAGCGTTGGGCGGGAGGCTGCCGAGCAGTACTTC. The V and J genes are TRBV29-1 and TRBJ2-7; 8 positions match TRBD2. This CDR3 has 12 residues. Germline loops: CDR1 SQVTM, CDR2 ANQGSEA. V lost 4 bases and J lost 6; bases outside the gene matches: 5.

Ten or more counts support this clonotype. The chain is built from TRBV7-2 and TRBJ2-7, with unresolved D. The CDR3 has 15 amino acids. Deletions cut 2 bases from V and 2 bases from J, with 13 bases between. In germline, CDR1 is SGHTA, CDR2 FQGNSA. This CDR3 reads CASSLRTPGAYEQYF. The CDR3 nucleotides are TGTGCCAGCAGCTTAAGGACCCCCGGCGCCTACGAGCAGTACTTC.

This clonotype has ten or more counts. The chain combines TRBV11-3 with TRBJ2-3; no definite D call. Germline V gene lookup returns CDR1 SGHNT and CDR2 YENEEA. Trimming took off 5 bases at V and 3 bases at J, with 15 bases between the two ends. There are 15 residues in the CDR3. The CDR3 sequence: CASSPADRGTDTQYF. The CDR3 DNA reads as TGTGCCAGCAGCCCGGCGGACCGTGGGACAGATACGCAGTATTTT.

At least ten counts were recorded for this clonotype. The J gene is TRBJ1-1, the V gene TRBV7-6; unclear D gene. The ends were cut back, 0 bases at V and 0 bases at J, with 5 bases in the middle. The CDR3 is made up of 14 amino acids. The germline V gene encodes CDR1 SGHVS and CDR2 FNYEAQ. The CDR3 loop is CASSLASMNTEAFF. For the CDR3, the DNA is TGTGCCAGCAGCTTAGCCAGCATGAACACTGAAGCTTTCTTT.